The clone carrying this T cell receptor (beta chain) has just one count. CDR1 is LNHDA and CDR2 is SQIVND in the germline V gene (reference sequence). This CDR3 has 14 amino acids. Trimming took 8 bases from V and 3 from J, leaving 14 bases between them. TCRdb reprocessed the reads with MiXCR, giving one entry per CDR3 protein. The sample lists 200,000 to 250,000 distinct CDR3 sequences; roughly 22% were seen once. The entry originates in a study of T cell repertoires in cytomegalovirus infection. Sequencing input: CD8+ T cells from PBMCs. The clonotype originates from a human donor in good health (CMV status not recorded). Some clones in this sample may be carry-over from other donors' samples. V gene TRBV19 combines with J gene TRBJ1-5, with a weak D call TRBD1 (6 bases). The CDR3 DNA sequence: TGTGCCAGTGGCGAAATGGGGGCCAATCAGCCCCAGCATTTT. Encoded protein: CASGEMGANQPQHF.